The 13 T cell receptor beta chains below all came from one sample that was sequenced in a study of cytomegalovirus exposure and HLA in healthy donors. Primers included in the PCR were 60 Vbeta and 13 Jbeta primers. Clones were read by immunoSEQ multiplex PCR, and TCRdb kept only the in-frame ones, dropping some. The top ten clones hold approximately 4.5% of a sample with approximately 170,000 clones, approximately 71% of them seen once. The sample comprised PBMCs. The receptors originated from a woman aged 18-35 years in good health and CMV-seropositive.

This chain uses TRBV27 with TRBJ1-1; D is unclear. The CDR3 has 15 amino acids. Germline assignment: CDR1 MNHEY and CDR2 SMNVEV (reference sequence). Trimming stripped 3 bases from V and 3 bases from J, with 14 bases between. CDR3 in amino acids: CASSFLAGLHTEAFF. CDR3 coding DNA: TGTGCCAGCAGTTTCCTCGCGGGCTTACACACTGAAGCTTTCTTT.

This chain joins TRBV4-1 and TRBJ2-7, with D perhaps TRBD1 (5 bases). V was pared by 2 bases and J by 5 bases, with 16 bases between. Germline V gives CDR1 MGHRA, CDR2 YSYEKL. This CDR3 is 15 amino acids long. DNA of the CDR3: TGCGCCAGCAGCCAAAGGGGCAGTACTCGGGACGAGCAGTACTTC. Amino acids: CASSQRGSTRDEQYF.

V is TRBV28 and J is TRBJ2-5; 10 bases map to TRBD1. The ends lost 2 bases at V and 5 bases at J; junction bases unmatched: 5. CDR3 length: 15 residues. Germline V lookup: CDR1 MDHEN, CDR2 SYDVKM. In DNA form, the CDR3 reads TGTGCCAGCAGTTTAGGGGACAGGGGAGCGGAGACCCAGTACTTC. It yields the protein CASSLGDRGAETQYF.

The J gene is TRBJ2-6, the V gene TRBV18, with D hard to call. Trimming shortened V by 6 bases and J by 0 bases, and 9 bases separated the two germline ends. There are 15 residues in the CDR3. CDR1 and CDR2 (germline): KGHSH, LQKENI. The CDR3 region is CASSPFPSGANVLTF. CDR3 nucleotides: TGTGCCAGCTCTCCCTTCCCCTCTGGGGCCAACGTCCTGACTTTC.

This chain joins TRBV2 and TRBJ1-1, with D uncertain. The length of the CDR3 is 15 residues. V lost 6 bases to trimming and J lost 0 bases, with 14 bases between them. CDR1 and CDR2 (germline): SNHLY, FYNNEI. The CDR3 loop reads CASRTEGLMNTEAFF. CDR3 DNA: TGTGCCAGCAGGACGGAGGGCCTTATGAACACTGAAGCTTTCTTT.

Turning to this clone: Sequence at one end of the junction differs from germline and may be a read error. The chain uses TRBV7-7 and TRBJ1-5; weak D call: TRBD1 (6 bases). Germline CDR1 reads SSHAT; CDR2 reads FNYEAQ (reference sequence). CDR3 size: 14 residues. The CDR3 DNA reads TGTGCTAGCAGGAGTTCAGGGGATCGTCAGCCCCAGCATTTT. Translated: CASRSSGDRQPQHF.

The chain is built from TRBV29-1 and TRBJ2-2; the D is unclear. CDR1 is SQVTM and CDR2 is ANQGSEA in the germline V gene. Trimming stripped 5 bases from V and 7 bases from J, with 11 bases between. The CDR3 is 12 residues long. This CDR3 is CSVLPTHGELFF. The CDR3 region has the DNA TGCAGCGTTCTACCCACTCACGGGGAGCTGTTTTTT.

J is TRBJ2-7 and V is TRBV27, with D tentatively TRBD2 (5 bases). Germline CDR1 reads MNHEY; CDR2 reads SMNVEV (reference sequence). The CDR3 is 15 amino acids. The V end lost 2 bases, the J end lost 3 bases, and 14 bases lay between the germline ends. CDR3 region: CASSLIGLVNYEQYF. The CDR3 nucleotides are TGTGCCAGCAGTTTAATAGGACTGGTAAACTACGAGCAGTACTTC.

The chain is built from TRBV27 and TRBJ1-5; TRBD1 agrees at 9 bases. The J segment lost 3 bases and the V segment lost 4 bases, leaving 4 bases of the junction unmatched. CDR1 and CDR2 (germline): MNHEY, SMNVEV (reference sequence). This CDR3 is 15 amino acids long. CDR3 sequence reads: CASSWTGAYNQPQHF. For the CDR3, the DNA is TGTGCCAGCAGTTGGACAGGGGCTTACAATCAGCCCCAGCATTTT.

V gene TRBV30 combines with J gene TRBJ2-7; no clear D gene. Germline V gene lookup returns CDR1 GTSNPN and CDR2 SVGIG (reference sequence). The V and J ends lost 2 bases and 5 bases respectively, with 10 bases between them. There are 12 residues in the CDR3. CDR3 loop: CAWSPVSHEQYF. The CDR3 coding sequence is TGTGCCTGGAGTCCGGTTAGCCACGAGCAGTACTTC. The whole variable domain, remainder taken from reference TRBV30 and TRBJ2-7, is SQTIHQWPATLVQPVGSPLSLECTVEGTSNPNLYWYRQAAGRGLQLLFYSVGIGQISSEVPQNLSASRPQDRQFILSSKKLLLSDSGFYLCAWSPVSHEQYFGPGTRLTVT.

This chain joins TRBV30 and TRBJ1-5; 7 bases are a match to TRBD1. CDR1 and CDR2 from the germline V gene are GTSNPN and SVGIG (reference sequence). The length of the CDR3 is 16 residues. With V trimmed by 4 bases and J by 1 base, 10 bases remained unmatched. The CDR3 loop is CAWNRVGTESNQPQHF. The CDR3 DNA follows: TGTGCCTGGAATCGGGTGGGGACAGAGAGCAATCAGCCCCAGCATTTT.

The gene calls are TRBV5-1 and TRBJ1-5; tentative D call: TRBD1 (5 bases). The CDR3 totals 14 residues. V lost 3 bases and J 0 bases, leaving 7 bases between the germline ends. Per the germline V gene, CDR1 is SGHRS and CDR2 is YFSETQ. CDR3 amino acids: CASSSGYSNQPQHF. CDR3 nucleotides: TGCGCCAGCAGCTCAGGGTATAGCAATCAGCCCCAGCATTTT.

The chain is built from TRBV27 and TRBJ2-1, with 7 positions matching TRBD2. Germline CDR1 and CDR2: MNHEY and SMNVEV (reference sequence). V lost 6 bases and J lost 0; bases outside the gene matches: 5. CDR3 length: 15 amino acids. For the CDR3, the DNA is TGTGCCAGCAGACCACAGCGGGACTCCTACAATGAGCAGTTCTTC. Translation: CASRPQRDSYNEQFF.